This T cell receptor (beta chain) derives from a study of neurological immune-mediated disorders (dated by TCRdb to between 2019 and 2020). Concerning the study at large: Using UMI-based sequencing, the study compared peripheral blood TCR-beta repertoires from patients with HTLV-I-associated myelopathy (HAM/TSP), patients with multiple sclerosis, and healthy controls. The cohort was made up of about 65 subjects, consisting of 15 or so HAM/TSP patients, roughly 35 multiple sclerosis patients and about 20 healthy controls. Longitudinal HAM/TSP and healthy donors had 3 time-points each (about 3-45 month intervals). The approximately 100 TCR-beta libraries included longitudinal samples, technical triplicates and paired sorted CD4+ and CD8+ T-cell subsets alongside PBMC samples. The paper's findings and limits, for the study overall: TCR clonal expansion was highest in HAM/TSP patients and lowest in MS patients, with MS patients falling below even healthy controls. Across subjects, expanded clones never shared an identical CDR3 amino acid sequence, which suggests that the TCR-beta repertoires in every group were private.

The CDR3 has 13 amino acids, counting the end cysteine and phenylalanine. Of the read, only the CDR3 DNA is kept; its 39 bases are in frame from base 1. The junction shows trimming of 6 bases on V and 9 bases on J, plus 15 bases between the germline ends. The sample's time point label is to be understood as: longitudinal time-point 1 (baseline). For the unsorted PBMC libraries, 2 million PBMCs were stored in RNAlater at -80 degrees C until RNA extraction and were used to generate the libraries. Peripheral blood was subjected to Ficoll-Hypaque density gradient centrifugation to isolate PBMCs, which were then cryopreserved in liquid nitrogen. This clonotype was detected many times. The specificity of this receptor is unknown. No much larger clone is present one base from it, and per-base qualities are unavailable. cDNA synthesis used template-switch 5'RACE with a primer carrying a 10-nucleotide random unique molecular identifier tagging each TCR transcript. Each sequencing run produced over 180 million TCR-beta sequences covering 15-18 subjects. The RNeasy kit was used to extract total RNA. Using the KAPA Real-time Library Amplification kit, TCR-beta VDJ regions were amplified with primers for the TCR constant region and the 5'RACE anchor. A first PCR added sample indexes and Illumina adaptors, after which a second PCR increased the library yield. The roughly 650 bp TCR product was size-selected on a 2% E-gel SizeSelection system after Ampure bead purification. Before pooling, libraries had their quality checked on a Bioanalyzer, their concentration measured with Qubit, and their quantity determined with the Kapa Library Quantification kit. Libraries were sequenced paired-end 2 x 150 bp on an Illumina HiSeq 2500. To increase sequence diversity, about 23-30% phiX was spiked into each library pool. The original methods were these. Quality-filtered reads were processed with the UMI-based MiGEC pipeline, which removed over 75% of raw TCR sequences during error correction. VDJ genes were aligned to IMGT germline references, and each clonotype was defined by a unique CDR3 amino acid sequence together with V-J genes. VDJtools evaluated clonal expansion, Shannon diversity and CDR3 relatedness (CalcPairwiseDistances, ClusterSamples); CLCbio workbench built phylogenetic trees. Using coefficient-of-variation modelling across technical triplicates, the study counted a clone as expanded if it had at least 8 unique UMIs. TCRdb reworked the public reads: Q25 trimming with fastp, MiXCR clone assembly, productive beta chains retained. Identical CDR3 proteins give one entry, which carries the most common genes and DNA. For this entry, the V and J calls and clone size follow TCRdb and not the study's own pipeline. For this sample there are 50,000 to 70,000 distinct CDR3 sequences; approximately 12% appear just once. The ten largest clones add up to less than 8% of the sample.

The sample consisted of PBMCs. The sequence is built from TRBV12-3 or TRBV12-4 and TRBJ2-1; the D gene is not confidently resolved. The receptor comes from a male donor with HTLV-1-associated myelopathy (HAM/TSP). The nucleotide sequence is TGTGCCAGCAGCCGGACGTTGAGACGTGAGCAGTTCTTC. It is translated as CASSRTLRREQFF.